This TCR beta chain was profiled in a study of OX40 agonist ivuxolimab in advanced cancers. Method: immunoSEQ multiplex PCR; TCRdb's copy keeps in-frame clones and lacks some. This repertoire shows roughly 65,000 clones, around nine tenths found once; its top ten account for approximately 0.86%. The cohort excluded patients with autoimmune disease history or systemic immunosuppression. Concerning this clone itself: The antigen is not known.

The V end lost 1 base, the J end lost 5 bases, and 11 bases lay between the germline ends. Germline V CDR1 and CDR2: GTSNPN, SVGIG (reference sequence). CDR3 length: 14 amino acids. Overall study findings and caveats: Normalized expansion of T-cell clones was also low for some nonresponders.

Sequenced material: CD4+ or CD8+ T cells sorted from blood, taken in a trial of the OX40 agonist ivuxolimab. The sequence was collected from an adult with an advanced solid tumor such as melanoma, head and neck, liver or kidney cancer. The rearrangement joins TRBV30 to TRBJ1-4; maybe TRBD1 (5 bases). DNA of the CDR3: TGTGCCTGGAGTGCGTTAGGGGTGAATGAAAAACTGTTTTTT. Its translation: CAWSALGVNEKLFF.